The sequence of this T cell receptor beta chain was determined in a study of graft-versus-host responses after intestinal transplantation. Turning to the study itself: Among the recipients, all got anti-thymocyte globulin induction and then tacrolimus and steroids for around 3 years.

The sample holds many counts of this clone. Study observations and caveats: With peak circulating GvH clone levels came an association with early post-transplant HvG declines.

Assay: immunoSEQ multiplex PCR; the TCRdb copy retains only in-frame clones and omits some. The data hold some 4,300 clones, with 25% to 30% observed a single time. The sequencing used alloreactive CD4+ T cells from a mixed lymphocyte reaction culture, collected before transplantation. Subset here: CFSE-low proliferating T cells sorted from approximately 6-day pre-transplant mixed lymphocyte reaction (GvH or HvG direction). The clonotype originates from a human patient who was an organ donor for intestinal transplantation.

The CDR3 DNA is TGTGCCAGCAGTTACTCGGGTTCTGGAAACACCATATATTTT. Encoded protein: CASSYSGSGNTIYF. This sequence joins TRBV6-6 and TRBJ1-3; D is unclear. The CDR3 is 14 residues long. V was clipped by 0 bases and J by 1 base, with 4 bases between them. The germline CDR1 and CDR2 sequences are MNHNY and SVGAGI (reference sequence).